This T cell receptor (beta chain) comes out of a study of cytomegalovirus exposure and HLA in healthy donors. Study observations and caveats: Across donors, most TCRs were seen rarely, yet some public ones were widespread. TCR beta chain V- and J-gene trimming was linked, in a later analysis, to a missense variant in DCLRE1C. The listing of fewer than 200 TCR beta chains classed them as cytomegalovirus-associated.

Primers: 60 Vbeta forward and 13 Jbeta reverse. Sequencing used immunoSEQ multiplex PCR; TCRdb keeps in-frame clones, though not all of them. Of approximately 140,000 clones listed, over 70% are singletons. On this clone itself: As yet, its antigen is unknown.

The CDR3 runs to 15 residues. Germline V gene data show CDR1 as MGHRA and CDR2 as YSYEKL. The ends were cut back, 1 base at V and 2 bases at J, with 12 bases in the middle. The sequencing sample was made of PBMCs. The genes are TRBV4-1 and TRBJ2-7; a possible D gene is TRBD1 (6 bases). This clonotype was obtained from a middle-aged woman in good health and CMV-seropositive. The CDR3: CASSQGMDRTYEQYF. CDR3 sequence (DNA): TGCGCCAGCAGCCAAGGGATGGACAGAACCTACGAGCAGTACTTC.